This T cell receptor beta chain was found in a study of post-analysis software for immune sequencing data (dated by TCRdb to the mid-2010s). Regarding the complete study: Disease courses on record covered relapsing-remitting, secondary progressive and progressive-relapsing multiple sclerosis, though some patients had no subtype annotation. The multiple sclerosis patient repertoires were compared with 11 previously published healthy control repertoires from donors aged roughly 6 to 27 years. A subset of samples was prepared in parallel using single-end sample barcoding, then pooled and co-amplified after Illumina adapter ligation. What the study reported, not specific to this receptor: When samples were clustered directly using the F measure, samples prepared in the same batch co-clustered strongly, which prompted a batch-effect correction. Compared with controls, multiple sclerosis patients had significantly lower normalized Chao1 diversity, a finding suggesting substantial peripheral T-cell clonal expansion. The control group was slightly older than the multiple sclerosis patient group. Significantly higher frequencies in patients than in controls were found for about five TRBV segments, including TRBV5-6, TRBV5-1 and TRBV20-1.

To demonstrate the VDJtools post-analysis software, TCR beta repertoires were profiled from the peripheral blood of 10 to 15 young patients with multiple sclerosis. Multiple sclerosis patients were children and adolescents aged 6 to 15 years. This clonotype was picked up a small number of times. What antigen it recognizes has not been identified. It has no much larger one-base neighbor in the sample; base qualities were not kept. Reading from cysteine to phenylalanine, the CDR3 counts 15 amino acids. The read is trimmed to its CDR3 DNA, 45 bases read in frame from base 1. Trimming takes 2 bases from V and 7 bases from J, and the germline ends sit 15 bases apart. The method was PCR. Sequencing took place on an Illumina HiSeq 2500. Unique molecular identifiers were incorporated into TCR beta cDNA libraries to reduce PCR and sequencing biases. Roughly 500,000 cDNA molecules were obtained for every 1 to 10 million input T cells, so each molecule roughly corresponded to one T cell. The patient libraries were prepared and sequenced using the same protocol as the earlier healthy control dataset. Samples belonging to the same batch were prepared together, multiplexed and sequenced on a shared HiSeq lane. In the paper's pipeline: Raw barcoded reads were processed with MIGEC, and single-read molecular identifier groups were discarded before consensus assembly and CDR3 extraction. VDJtools was used for post-analysis of the clonotype tables, with diversity normalized by down-sampling every dataset to the smallest sample size. To correct batch-related cross-sample contamination, repertoire overlap clustering matched CDR3 amino acid sequences but not nucleotide sequences. The public reads were reprocessed in TCRdb via fastp at Q25 and MiXCR, keeping in-frame beta chains. One record per CDR3 amino acid sequence lists the most common genes and DNA. TCRdb assigned the V and J calls; the authors' analysis was not used. Counted in this sample were about 500,000 distinct CDR3 sequences; under 55% of them appeared once. The top ten clones comprise roughly 12% of the sample.

Sequenced: blood. This chain joins TRBV12-3 or TRBV12-4 to TRBJ2-1; a tentative D call is TRBD1 (6 bases match). This TCR was recovered from a girl aged 10 to 17 with multiple sclerosis. The sequenced DNA is TGTGCCAGCAGTTTAATAGGGGGAAGGGGGAATGAGCAGTTCTTC. Translated, this gives CASSLIGGRGNEQFF.